These T cell receptor beta chains were read from a single sample in a study of shared clonotypes between healthy human individuals. TCRdb keeps only in-frame clones here, not all; method: immunoSEQ multiplex PCR. The sample holds over 2,000,000 clones, 90% to 95% seen once. The source material was naive CD8+ T cells from PBMCs. Receptors originate from a man aged 18 to 30 in good health. Some clones in this sample may be carry-over from other donors' samples. Both conserved end residues are part of each CDR3. The D gene is left open where the match is weak. Size is stated for part of the rows, as once, few or many counts, or as a class when the clone is expanded.

j_call d_call cdr3_length v_call clone_size cdr3_nt cdr3_aa
TRBJ1-2 NA 16 TRBV4-2 NA TGTGCCAGCAGCCGCGGAGGGGCCTACCTTAACTATGGCTACACCTTC CASSRGGAYLNYGYTF
TRBJ2-1 TRBD2 14 TRBV10-1 NA TGCGCCAGCAGGTTACTAGCGAGGCACAATGAGCAGTTCTTC CASRLLARHNEQFF
TRBJ1-1 NA 15 TRBV4-3 few TGCGCCAGCAGCCCCGGGACGCCGATGAACACTGAAGCTTTCTTT CASSPGTPMNTEAFF
TRBJ1-1 TRBD1 14 TRBV7-9 NA TGTGCCAGCAGCCACCGAGGGGGCTCTCCTGAAGCTTTCTTT CASSHRGGSPEAFF
TRBJ2-3 TRBD2 15 TRBV19 NA TGTGCCAGTAGTTTGTGGGCGGGAGGCACAGATACGCAGTATTTT CASSLWAGGTDTQYF
TRBJ2-1 NA 16 TRBV7-9 NA TGTGCCAGCAGCTTAGATGGGCCGAGCTCCTACAATGAGCAGTTCTTC CASSLDGPSSYNEQFF
TRBJ2-1 NA 14 TRBV28 NA TGTGCCAGCAGTTTCCGACTAGGGGGGAATGAGCAGTTCTTC CASSFRLGGNEQFF
TRBJ2-1 TRBD2 16 TRBV5-1 NA TGCGCCAGCAGCTTGGGAGGGACTAGCGATGCCGATGAGCAGTTCTTC CASSLGGTSDADEQFF
TRBJ1-1 TRBD1 17 TRBV9 once TGTGCCAGCAGCGCGACCGGGACAGGGACTATGAACACTGAAGCTTTCTTT CASSATGTGTMNTEAFF
TRBJ1-5 NA 15 TRBV4-3 once TGCGCCAGCAGCCAAGATGGGGGGGTAGGGCAGCCCCAGCATTTT CASSQDGGVGQPQHF
TRBJ1-1 NA 12 TRBV14 NA TGTGCCAGCAGCCAAGTGAACACTGAAGCTTTCTTT CASSQVNTEAFF
TRBJ1-5 NA 15 TRBV5-1 NA TGCGCCAGCAGCCCATTTCCTGGAAGCAATCAGCCCCAGCATTTT CASSPFPGSNQPQHF
TRBJ1-5 NA 14 TRBV6-1 NA TGTGCCACCAATCGACCGGGCCTGAATCAGCCCCAGCATTTT CATNRPGLNQPQHF
TRBJ2-3 TRBD1 16 TRBV5-1 NA TGCGCCAGCAGCGTTGGACAGGGGAGCACCACAGATACGCAGTATTTT CASSVGQGSTTDTQYF
TRBJ1-4 NA 15 TRBV28 NA TGTGCCAGCAGTTTTTTGAGGGGAACTAATGAAAAACTGTTTTTT CASSFLRGTNEKLFF
TRBJ2-1 NA 15 TRBV7-9 NA TGTGCCAGCAGCTTTGAGCTGGGGTCCTACAATGAGCAGTTCTTC CASSFELGSYNEQFF
TRBJ1-2 NA 12 TRBV29-1 NA TGCAGCGTTGAAGGAGGGAGGGGTGGCTACACCTTC CSVEGGRGGYTF
TRBJ2-2 TRBD1 15 TRBV4-1 NA TGCGCCAGCAGCCAAAAGGGACAGGGGACCGGGGAGCTGTTTTTT CASSQKGQGTGELFF
TRBJ1-2 NA 15 TRBV11-2 once TGTGCCAGCAGCTCTCACAGTCCCCCAACCTATGGCTACACCTTC CASSSHSPPTYGYTF